Shown below are 32 T cell receptor beta chains from a single sample sequenced in a study of cytomegalovirus exposure and HLA in healthy donors. The PCR employed 60 Vbeta primers together with 13 Jbeta primers. The assay was immunoSEQ multiplex PCR, and TCRdb's table has in-frame clones only and misses some. The sample holds 150,000 to 200,000 clones; more than 70% are singletons and the top ten take roughly 7.6%. The source material was PBMCs. The receptor source for this set is a woman in her thirties or forties in good health and CMV-seropositive.

The CDR3 coding sequence is TGTGCCTGGAGTGATCAGTACATGAACACTGAAGCTTTCTTT. Translating it yields CAWSDQYMNTEAFF. The V gene is TRBV30, the J gene TRBJ1-1, with D hard to call. This CDR3 is 14 amino acids long. V shed 1 base and J shed 0 bases, with 9 bases lying between them. Germline-derived CDR1 and CDR2 are GTSNPN and SVGIG (reference sequence).

This clone has only one observation. The chain recombines TRBV4-1 with TRBJ2-2, with 7 bases fitting TRBD2. The junction had 11 bases not matched to a gene; V was cut back by 0 bases and J by 4 bases. The CDR3 extends over 18 amino acids. Per germline, CDR1 MGHRA and CDR2 YSYEKL. CDR3 sequence reads: CASSQDKVTIAGTGELFF. The CDR3 DNA reads TGCGCCAGCAGCCAAGACAAAGTTACGATAGCGGGCACCGGGGAGCTGTTTTTT.

The CDR3 region has the DNA TGTGCCAGCAGCTTAAGGAGAGGCGTAGGATCCTACGAGCAGTACTTC. Translation: CASSLRRGVGSYEQYF. This chain uses TRBV5-6 with TRBJ2-7; D remains ambiguous. Trimming left V 2 bases short and J 1 base short, with 16 bases between. The CDR3 contains 16 residues. Germline CDR1 and CDR2: SGHDT and YYEEEE.

The rearrangement links TRBV19 to TRBJ2-3; perhaps TRBD2 as D (5 bases). The length of the CDR3 is 13 residues. Per the germline V gene, CDR1 is LNHDA and CDR2 is SQIVND (reference sequence). V was cut by 7 bases and J by 1 base, with 9 bases left in between. The CDR3 region has the DNA TGTGCCAGTAAACGTAGCGGCACAGATACGCAGTATTTT. Protein: CASKRSGTDTQYF.

The chain links TRBV11-3 to TRBJ2-7, with a possible D match to TRBD2 (5 bases). The germline gives CDR1 SGHNT, CDR2 YENEEA. CDR3 length equals 13 residues. V dropped 2 bases and J dropped 6 bases, with 11 bases sitting between them. For the CDR3, the DNA is TGTGCCAGCAGCTTAACTAGATCCGCCGAGCAGTACTTC. It codes for CASSLTRSAEQYF.

The rearrangement uses TRBV2 and TRBJ2-2; 7 nucleotides line up with TRBD1. V shed 4 bases and J 0 bases; nucleotides not matched to a gene: 5. The CDR3 spans 16 residues. From germline, CDR1 is SNHLY and CDR2 FYNNEI. CDR3 protein: CASSGGTVTNTGELFF. As DNA, the CDR3 is TGTGCCAGCAGTGGGGGGACAGTTACGAACACCGGGGAGCTGTTTTTT.

This clone has a handful of counts. This chain connects TRBV27 to TRBJ2-5, with 9 bases identical to TRBD1. This CDR3 region has 15 residues. J was trimmed by 7 bases and V by 5 bases; bases with no gene match: 11. Germline assignment: CDR1 MNHEY and CDR2 SMNVEV (reference sequence). CDR3 amino acids: CASSPPGTGTATQYF. The CDR3 coding sequence is TGTGCCAGCAGTCCCCCCGGGACAGGGACGGCGACCCAGTACTTC.

The gene calls are TRBV2 and TRBJ2-5, with D possibly matching TRBD1 (5 bases). The CDR3 is 14 residues long. The germline V gene has CDR1 SNHLY and CDR2 FYNNEI. V was pared by 7 bases and J by 1 base, with 13 bases between. This chain's CDR3 is CASKATVTQETQYF. CDR3 DNA: TGTGCCAGCAAAGCGACAGTGACCCAAGAGACCCAGTACTTC.

With respect to this clone: At one end, the junction sequence differs from germline, possibly due to a read error. The chain combines TRBV7-7 with TRBJ2-3, with a tentative D call TRBD2 (6 bases). Germline loops: CDR1 SSHAT, CDR2 FNYEAQ (reference sequence). This CDR3 is 15 amino acids long. The DNA for the CDR3 is TGTGCTAGCAGCTTAACGGCGGGGCACACAGATACGCAGTATTTT. It is translated as CASSLTAGHTDTQYF.

The chain combines TRBV14 with TRBJ2-2, with 10 bases identical to TRBD2. Germline assignment: CDR1 SGHDN and CDR2 FVKESK. CDR3 length equals 16 residues. Trimming took 0 bases from V and 6 from J; bases not matched to a gene: 4. The CDR3 here is CASSQEGLAFAGELFF. CDR3 in DNA: TGTGCCAGCAGCCAAGAGGGACTAGCGTTTGCCGGGGAGCTGTTTTTT.

This chain links TRBV5-1 with TRBJ2-7; 8 bases align to TRBD1. V lost 0 bases to trimming and J lost 2 bases; unmatched junction nucleotides: 4. Germline assignment: CDR1 SGHRS and CDR2 YFSETQ. This CDR3 is built from 15 residues. For the CDR3, the DNA is TGCGCCAGCAGCTTGGGGGGACAGGCCCCCTACGAGCAGTACTTC. Translated, it gives CASSLGGQAPYEQYF.

This chain joins TRBV19 and TRBJ2-3, with 11 bases fitting TRBD2. Trimming took 6 bases from V and 4 from J; bases not matched to a gene: 6. The CDR3 extends over 15 amino acids. Germline assignment: CDR1 LNHDA and CDR2 SQIVND (reference sequence). The chain's CDR3 is CASRHTSGSPDTQYF. CDR3 DNA: TGTGCCAGTAGACATACTAGCGGGAGTCCAGATACGCAGTATTTT.

Only one count was recorded for this clone. J is TRBJ1-5 and V is TRBV27; 9 positions match TRBD1. Unmatched junction bases numbered 18, after V lost 6 bases and J lost 0 bases. In germline, CDR1 is MNHEY, CDR2 SMNVEV (reference sequence). This CDR3 region has 20 residues. The CDR3 sequence: CASRGDAGTGLPLSNQPQHF. Written as DNA, the CDR3 is TGTGCCAGCAGAGGGGATGCCGGGACAGGGTTACCTCTTAGCAATCAGCCCCAGCATTTT.

Regarding this clone: The junction does not match germline at one end; this may be a read error. V and J are TRBV7-7 and TRBJ2-5; 8 bases align to TRBD2. Germline values: CDR1 SSHAT, CDR2 FNYEAQ (reference sequence). This CDR3 has 16 residues. The CDR3 sequence: CASSPTPLAGPETQYF. CDR3 in DNA: TGTGCTAGCAGCCCGACCCCTCTAGCGGGCCCAGAGACCCAGTACTTC.

J is TRBJ1-5 and V is TRBV19; no clear D. Trimming left V 1 base short and J 7 bases short, with 11 bases between. This CDR3 contains 14 residues. In germline, CDR1 is LNHDA, CDR2 SQIVND (reference sequence). The DNA for the CDR3 is TGTGCCAGTAGTATAGGCGATGGAGGACAGCCCCAGCATTTT. Protein: CASSIGDGGQPQHF.

J is TRBJ2-7 and V is TRBV18; D is undetermined. The germline gives CDR1 KGHSH, CDR2 LQKENI. The CDR3 is 13 residues long. V was shortened by 5 bases and J by 7 bases, with 15 bases between the two germline ends. The CDR3 here is CASSILQPEEQYF. In DNA form, the CDR3 reads TGTGCCAGCTCAATTTTACAGCCTGAGGAGCAGTACTTC.

The chain has TRBV7-9 and TRBJ1-2; 7 nucleotides agree with TRBD1. Germline trimming cut 5 bases from V and 4 bases from J; bases unmatched to any gene: 4. This CDR3 has 13 amino acids. CDR1 SEHNR and CDR2 FQNEAQ come from the germline V gene (reference sequence). CDR3 sequence: CASSPRDSYGYTF. CDR3 bases: TGTGCCAGCAGCCCTAGGGACAGCTATGGCTACACCTTC.

The gene calls are TRBV15 and TRBJ2-7; 8 bases align to TRBD2. J was trimmed by 4 bases and V by 4 bases; bases with no gene match: 12. Germline lookup yields CDR1 LNHNV and CDR2 YYDKDF (reference sequence). CDR3 size: 16 residues. The CDR3 reads CATSKDTGLAVYEQYF. The CDR3 region has the DNA TGTGCCACCAGCAAAGACACCGGACTAGCAGTTTACGAGCAGTACTTC. Looking up the rest from reference TRBV15 and TRBJ2-7 gives the full variable domain: DAMVIQNPRYQVTQFGKPVTLSCSQTLNHNVMYWYQQKSSQAPKLLFHYYDKDFNNEADTPDNFQSRRPNTSFCFLDIRSPGLGDTAMYLCATSKDTGLAVYEQYFGPGTRLTVT.

This chain uses TRBV7-2 with TRBJ2-1; 7 bases match TRBD1. Per the germline V gene, CDR1 is SGHTA and CDR2 is FQGNSA. The CDR3 totals 15 residues. V shed 0 bases and J 7 bases; nucleotides not matched to a gene: 6. CDR3 sequence reads: CASSLAPDRVNEQFF. CDR3 DNA: TGTGCCAGCAGCTTAGCCCCCGACAGGGTAAATGAGCAGTTCTTC.

The V and J genes are TRBV19 and TRBJ2-7; maybe TRBD1 (7 bases). The CDR3 length is 15 residues. Deletions cut 3 bases from V and 2 bases from J, with 14 bases between. Germline V gene sequence: CDR1 LNHDA, CDR2 SQIVND (reference sequence). The CDR3 DNA is TGTGCCAGTAGTATGAAGCAGGGGGGAACCTACGAGCAGTACTTC. It specifies CASSMKQGGTYEQYF.

V usage is TRBV7-2 and J usage is TRBJ2-1, with TRBD1 matching 7 bases. The V gene end was trimmed by 1 base and the J gene end by 9 bases; junction bases not matched to a gene: 12. CDR1 is SGHTA, CDR2 FQGNSA, per germline. The CDR3 runs 16 residues. The CDR3 sequence is CASSLGGGRVVSEQFF. CDR3 DNA sequence: TGTGCCAGCAGCTTAGGAGGGGGCAGGGTCGTAAGTGAGCAGTTCTTC.

The V and J genes are TRBV19 and TRBJ2-1; TRBD2 matches 9 bases. The CDR3 extends over 13 amino acids. Per the germline V gene, CDR1 is LNHDA and CDR2 is SQIVND (reference sequence). V was clipped by 6 bases and J by 4 bases; unmatched bases: 1. CDR3 nucleotides: TGTGCCAGTAGCCTAGCGGGATACAATGAGCAGTTCTTC. This translates into CASSLAGYNEQFF.

The chain combines TRBV28 with TRBJ1-2, with 12 nucleotides matching TRBD1. The CDR3 extends over 17 amino acids. Germline V gene sequence: CDR1 MDHEN, CDR2 SYDVKM. The ends lost 6 bases at V and 7 bases at J; junction bases unmatched: 15. This chain's CDR3 is CASRIAGTGGARSGYTF. The CDR3 DNA reads TGTGCCAGCAGAATAGCCGGGACAGGGGGCGCACGGTCTGGCTACACCTTC.

This chain joins TRBV5-4 and TRBJ2-2, with a possible D match to TRBD2 (6 bases). The CDR3 sequence is 17 residues long. The V end was cut by 4 bases, the J end by 0 bases, with 16 bases between. Germline CDR1 SGHNT, CDR2 YYREEE (reference sequence). CDR3: CASSRNFLATNTGELFF. The CDR3 DNA reads as TGTGCCAGCAGCCGAAATTTTCTAGCGACGAACACCGGGGAGCTGTTTTTT.

The table lists this clone with a few counts. In the same sample, other DNA sequences code for this CDR3. The rearrangement links TRBV25-1 to TRBJ2-7; 8 bases are a match to TRBD1. V was pared by 4 bases and J by 5 bases, with 4 bases of the junction left unmatched. The V gene's germline CDR1 is MGHDK and CDR2 SYGVNS. The CDR3 totals 13 residues. The chain's CDR3 is CASSVAGGHEQYF. CDR3 in DNA: TGTGCCAGCAGTGTCGCAGGGGGCCACGAGCAGTACTTC.

In nucleotides, the CDR3 is TGTGCCAGCAGTTACGAAGGCGGGAGGCGCACAGATACGCAGTATTTT. Translated: CASSYEGGRRTDTQYF. The chain is built from TRBV6-5 and TRBJ2-3, with TRBD2 identical over 8 bases. Germline V gives CDR1 MNHEY, CDR2 SVGAGI. The V segment lost 2 bases and the J segment 1 base; nucleotides outside the gene matches: 5. The CDR3 runs to 16 residues.

This chain uses TRBV28 with TRBJ2-6; TRBD1 matches 10 bases. Germline V gene data show CDR1 as MDHEN and CDR2 as SYDVKM. With V trimmed by 8 bases and J by 3 bases, 4 bases remained unmatched. CDR3 size: 15 residues. CDR3 region: CASWTGGYGANVLTF. CDR3 coding DNA: TGTGCCAGCTGGACAGGGGGGTATGGGGCCAACGTCCTGACTTTC.

The chain couples TRBV5-1 to TRBJ1-3, with TRBD1 matching over 7 bases. Per the germline V gene, CDR1 is SGHRS and CDR2 is YFSETQ. The CDR3 covers 16 residues. The V and J ends lost 1 base and 0 bases, in that order; junction bases with no gene match: 4. The CDR3 here is CASSLQGGFSGNTIYF. The CDR3 DNA sequence: TGCGCCAGCAGCTTGCAAGGGGGCTTCTCTGGAAACACCATATATTTT.

The gene calls are TRBV7-2 and TRBJ2-7; the match to TRBD2 covers 7 bases. With 2 bases clipped from V and 1 base from J, the junction kept 11 bases outside the gene matches. The CDR3 extends over 17 amino acids. Germline assignment: CDR1 SGHTA and CDR2 FQGNSA. DNA of the CDR3: TGTGCCAGCAGCTTATACGGCGGGGGACTCGCTTCCTACGAGCAGTACTTC. Its protein product is CASSLYGGGLASYEQYF. The full variable domain, in which reference TRBV7-2 and TRBJ2-7 provide the parts outside the CDR3, is GAGVSQSPSNKVTEKGKDVELRCDPISGHTALYWYRQSLGQGLEFLIYFQGNSAPDKSGLPSDRFSAERTGGSVSTLTIQRTQQEDSAVYLCASSLYGGGLASYEQYFGPGTRLTVT.

The genes are TRBV5-1 and TRBJ2-3, with 10 bases fitting TRBD2. CDR1 and CDR2 from the germline V gene are SGHRS and YFSETQ. V lost 0 bases, J lost 6 bases, and 7 bases stayed unmatched. The CDR3 consists of 16 residues. In DNA, the CDR3 is TGCGCCAGCAGCTTGGTGCTAGCGGGAGCGGGGGATACGCAGTATTTT. This encodes CASSLVLAGAGDTQYF.

The chain carries TRBV9 and TRBJ1-6; possible D gene TRBD1, 5 bases. Germline assignment: CDR1 SGDLS and CDR2 YYNGEE. This CDR3 spans 14 amino acids. The V and J ends lost 2 bases and 9 bases respectively, with 12 bases between them. The CDR3 reads CASSVGGGGSPLHF. The CDR3 nucleotides are TGTGCCAGCAGCGTCGGGGGGGGAGGTTCACCCCTCCACTTT.

The chain joins TRBV5-8 to TRBJ2-2; possible D gene TRBD2, 7 bases. The ends were cut back, 6 bases at V and 7 bases at J, with 22 bases in the middle. Germline-derived CDR1 and CDR2 are SGHTS and YDEGEE. This CDR3 spans 16 amino acids. CDR3 DNA: TGTGCCAGCAACACGCCGGGGGGACAAGTGAGCGGGGAGCTGTTTTTT. This sequence encodes CASNTPGGQVSGELFF.